Below, 8 T cell receptor beta chains from the same sample are listed, as sequenced in a study of shared clonotypes between healthy human individuals. Data came from immunoSEQ multiplex PCR; TCRdb stores just in-frame clones and leaves some out. The sample shows 700,000 to 950,000 clones, roughly 96% of them seen only once. The naive CD8 fraction comprised CD45RO-negative cells positively selected for CCR7 and excluded terminally differentiated effector memory CD45RA+ cells. Specimen: naive CD8+ T cells sorted from blood. The receptors here all came from a man aged 25-45 years in good health.

The chain combines TRBV13 with TRBJ1-2, with D tentatively TRBD1 (6 bases). The CDR3 has 16 residues. V lost 0 bases and J lost 4, with 15 bases in between. CDR1 and CDR2 from the germline V gene are PRHDT and FYEKMQ (reference sequence). CDR3 DNA: TGTGCCAGCAGCTTAGGCGTCAACAGGGAGTTCTATGGCTACACCTTC. It encodes CASSLGVNREFYGYTF.

The rearrangement uses TRBV29-1 and TRBJ1-1; 9 nucleotides align to TRBD1. Germline V CDR1 and CDR2: SQVTM, ANQGSEA. CDR3 length: 14 residues. V lost 3 bases and J lost 1; bases outside the gene matches: 3. CDR3 nucleotides: TGCAGCGTTGAGACACAGGGGGCGAACACTGAAGCTTTCTTT. Its translation is CSVETQGANTEAFF.

CDR3 residues: CASSFRDEQYF. CDR3 DNA: TGCGCCAGCAGCTTCAGGGACGAGCAGTACTTC. J is TRBJ2-7 and V is TRBV5-1; tentative D call: TRBD1 (5 bases). Trimming stripped 2 bases from V and 5 bases from J, with 5 bases between. The CDR3 is made up of 11 amino acids. Germline values: CDR1 SGHRS, CDR2 YFSETQ.

The rearrangement uses TRBV29-1 and TRBJ2-3; no reliable D call. This CDR3 has 12 amino acids. The germline V gene has CDR1 SQVTM and CDR2 ANQGSEA. Trimming removed 0 bases at V and 10 bases at J, with 11 bases between. The CDR3 nucleotides are TGCAGCGTTGAAGATCTTGAGGTGGCGCAGTATTTT. Protein: CSVEDLEVAQYF.

The chain is built from TRBV7-9 and TRBJ2-3; D is possibly TRBD2 (6 bases). V was shortened by 7 bases and J by 4 bases, with 21 bases between the two germline ends. Per the germline V gene, CDR1 is SEHNR and CDR2 is FQNEAQ (reference sequence). The CDR3 consists of 16 residues. CDR3 nucleotides: TGTGCCAGCACCCCTCCGAGGGTTGGGAGGCCAGATACGCAGTATTTT. Amino acids: CASTPPRVGRPDTQYF.

V gene TRBV15 combines with J gene TRBJ2-7; D might be TRBD1 (5 bases). V shed 5 bases and J shed 3 bases, with 14 bases lying between them. This CDR3 contains 14 residues. Germline V gene data show CDR1 as LNHNV and CDR2 as YYDKDF (reference sequence). For the CDR3, the DNA is TGTGCCACCAGCGGAATCAGGGCCAACTACGAGCAGTACTTC. As protein: CATSGIRANYEQYF. Together with reference TRBV15 and TRBJ2-7, the CDR3 gives the full variable domain: DAMVIQNPRYQVTQFGKPVTLSCSQTLNHNVMYWYQQKSSQAPKLLFHYYDKDFNNEADTPDNFQSRRPNTSFCFLDIRSPGLGDTAMYLCATSGIRANYEQYFGPGTRLTVT.

The chain links TRBV27 to TRBJ2-1, with TRBD2 matching 8 bases. J lost 2 bases, V lost 5 bases, and 2 bases had no gene match. Germline lookup yields CDR1 MNHEY and CDR2 SMNVEV (reference sequence). The CDR3 is made up of 14 amino acids. This CDR3 reads CASSRAGAYNEQFF. The CDR3 bases are TGTGCCAGCAGTCGAGCGGGAGCCTACAATGAGCAGTTCTTC.

This chain uses TRBV6-6 with TRBJ1-5; 7 bases agree with TRBD1. CDR1 and CDR2 (germline): MNHNY, SVGAGI (reference sequence). This CDR3 contains 15 residues. V lost 5 bases to trimming and J lost 2 bases; unmatched junction nucleotides: 6. The CDR3 loop reads CASSRQGGGNQPQHF. Written as DNA, the CDR3 is TGTGCCAGCAGTAGACAGGGAGGCGGCAATCAGCCCCAGCATTTT.